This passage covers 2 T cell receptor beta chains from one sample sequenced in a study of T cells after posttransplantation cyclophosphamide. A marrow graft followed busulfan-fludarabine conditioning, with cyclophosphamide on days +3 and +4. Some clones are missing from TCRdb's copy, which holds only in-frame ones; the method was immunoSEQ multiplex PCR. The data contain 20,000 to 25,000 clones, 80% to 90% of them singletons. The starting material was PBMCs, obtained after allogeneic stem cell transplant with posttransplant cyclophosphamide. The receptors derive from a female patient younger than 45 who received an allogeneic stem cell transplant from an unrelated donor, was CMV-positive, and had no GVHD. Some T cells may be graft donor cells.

The CDR3, as DNA: TGTGCCAGTAGTAAGGGATATATACAGGGGGCGAGCAATCAGCCCCAGCATTTT. Residues: CASSKGYIQGASNQPQHF. V and J are TRBV19 and TRBJ1-5; 9 bases align to TRBD1. V lost 4 bases, J lost 1 base, and 11 bases stayed unmatched. In germline, CDR1 is LNHDA, CDR2 SQIVND (reference sequence). The CDR3 is 18 residues long.

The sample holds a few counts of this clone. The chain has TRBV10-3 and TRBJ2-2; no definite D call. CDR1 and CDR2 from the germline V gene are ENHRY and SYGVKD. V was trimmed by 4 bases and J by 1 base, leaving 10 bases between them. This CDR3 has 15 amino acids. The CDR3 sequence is CAISGLLMNTGELFF. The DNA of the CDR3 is TGTGCCATCAGTGGACTCCTCATGAACACCGGGGAGCTGTTTTTT.